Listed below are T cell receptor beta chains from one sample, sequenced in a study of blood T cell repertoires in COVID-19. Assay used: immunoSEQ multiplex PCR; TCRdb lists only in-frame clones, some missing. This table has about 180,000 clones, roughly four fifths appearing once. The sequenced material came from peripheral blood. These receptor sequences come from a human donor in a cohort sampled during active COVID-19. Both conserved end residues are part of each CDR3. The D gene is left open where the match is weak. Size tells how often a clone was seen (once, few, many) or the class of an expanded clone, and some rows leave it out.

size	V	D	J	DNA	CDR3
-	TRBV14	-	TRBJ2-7	TGTGCCAGCAGCCAAGTTGCAGTTTACAGCGAGCAGTACTTC	CASSQVAVYSEQYF
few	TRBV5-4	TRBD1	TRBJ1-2	TGTGCCAGCAGAACCGAACAGGGGAGCGCGGCCGGCTACACCTTC	CASRTEQGSAAGYTF
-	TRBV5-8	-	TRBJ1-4	TGTGCCAGCAGCTTGGGACCGGGGTGGATTGGTGAAAAACTGTTTTTT	CASSLGPGWIGEKLFF
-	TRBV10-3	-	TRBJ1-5	TGTGCCACCCTGCAGGGGACTAATAGCAATCAGCCCCAGCATTTT	CATLQGTNSNQPQHF
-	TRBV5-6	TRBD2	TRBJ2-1	TGTGCCAGCAGCCCTTTGGGGGGGAGGAATTACAATGAGCAGTTCTTC	CASSPLGGRNYNEQFF
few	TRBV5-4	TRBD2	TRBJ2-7	TGTGCCAGCAGCCCCACGGGAGGGAGGGAGTACGAGCAGTACTTC	CASSPTGGREYEQYF
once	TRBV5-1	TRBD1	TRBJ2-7	TGCGCCAGCAGCCCGGGACAGGGGGATGCCTACGAGCAGTACTTC	CASSPGQGDAYEQYF
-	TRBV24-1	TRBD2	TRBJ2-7	TGTGCCACCAGTGATGGGACGGGGGGCGAGCAGTACTTC	CATSDGTGGEQYF
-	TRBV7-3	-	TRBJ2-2	TGTGCCAGCAGCTTACTAGGGGGGAACACCGGGGAGCTGTTTTTT	CASSLLGGNTGELFF
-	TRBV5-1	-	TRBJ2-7	TGCGCCAGCAGCTTGGAACTCCTCTACGAGCAGTACTTC	CASSLELLYEQYF
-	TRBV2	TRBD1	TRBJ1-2	TGTGCCAGCCTTCTTGTGAGGACAGGGAACTATGGCTACACCTTC	CASLLVRTGNYGYTF
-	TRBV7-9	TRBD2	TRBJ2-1	TGTGCCAGCAGCTTATCGGGACTACTACTAGTCAATGAGCAGTTCTTC	CASSLSGLLLVNEQFF
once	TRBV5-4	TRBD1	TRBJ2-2	TGTGCCAGCAGCTTGGGACAGGGGATCGCCGGGGAGCTGTTTTTT	CASSLGQGIAGELFF
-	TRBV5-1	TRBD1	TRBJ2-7	TGCGCCAGCAGCTTTACAGGGGACGTCGAGCAGTACTTC	CASSFTGDVEQYF
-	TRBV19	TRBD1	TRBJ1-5	TGTGCCAGTAGTACGGACAGGGAGGGTCAGCCCCAGCATTTT	CASSTDREGQPQHF
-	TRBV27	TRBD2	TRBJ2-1	TGTGCCAGCAGTGCGCTAGCGGGGGGGTATTACAATGAGCAGTTCTTC	CASSALAGGYYNEQFF
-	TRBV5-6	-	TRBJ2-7	TGTGCCAGCAGCTTACAGGGGACTTTTTTGTACGAGCAGTACTTC	CASSLQGTFLYEQYF
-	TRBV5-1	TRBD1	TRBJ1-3	TGCGCCAGCAGCGTGGAAGCGACAGGGAGTGGAAACACCATATATTTT	CASSVEATGSGNTIYF
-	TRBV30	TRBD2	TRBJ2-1	TGTGCCTGGAGTGTACGACTAGCGGGGGGGGATGAGCAGTTCTTC	CAWSVRLAGGDEQFF
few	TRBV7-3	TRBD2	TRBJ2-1	TGTGCCAGCAGCTTAAGTCTAGCGGGGAAGAATGAGCAGTTCTTC	CASSLSLAGKNEQFF
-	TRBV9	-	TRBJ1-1	TGTGCCAGCAGCTCACAGGGCGGTTATAACACTGAAGCTTTCTTT	CASSSQGGYNTEAFF
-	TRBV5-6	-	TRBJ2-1	TGTGCCAGCAGCTTGGGACCGCGCCGAGGTGAGCAGTTCTTC	CASSLGPRRGEQFF
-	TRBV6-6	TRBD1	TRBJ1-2	TGTGCCAGCAGTTCACAGGGGAGGTATGGCTACACCTTC	CASSSQGRYGYTF
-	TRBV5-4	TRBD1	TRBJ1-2	TGTGCCAGCAGCTTGGCATCGACAGGGGAGGGCTATGGCTACACCTTC	CASSLASTGEGYGYTF
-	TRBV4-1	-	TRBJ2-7	TGCGCCAGCAGCCCGATCGACAGAGGCACCTACGAGCAGTACTTC	CASSPIDRGTYEQYF
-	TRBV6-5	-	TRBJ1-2	TGTGCCAGCAGTTACCGGGTGGGGAGGAATGGCTACACCTTC	CASSYRVGRNGYTF
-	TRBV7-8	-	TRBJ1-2	TGTGCCAGCAGCTTAGAGAGAGGGGGACCTTCCAACTATGGCTACACCTTC	CASSLERGGPSNYGYTF
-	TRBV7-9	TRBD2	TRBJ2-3	TGTGCCAGCAGCCTGAGGGGACTAGCGGCTAGCACAGATACGCAGTATTTT	CASSLRGLAASTDTQYF
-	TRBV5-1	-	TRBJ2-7	TGCGCCAGCAGCTTTGCGGGATTCGGGACCTACGAGCAGTACTTC	CASSFAGFGTYEQYF
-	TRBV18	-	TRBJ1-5	TGTGCCAGCTCACCACCCGACAGGAAACAGCCCCAGCATTTT	CASSPPDRKQPQHF
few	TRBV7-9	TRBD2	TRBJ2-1	TGTGCCAGCAGCTTAGCGCGACTAGCGGGAGGTGAGCAGTTCTTC	CASSLARLAGGEQFF
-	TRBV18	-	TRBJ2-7	TGTGCCAGCTCACCAATCGAGGGTTCCTACGAGCAGTACTTC	CASSPIEGSYEQYF
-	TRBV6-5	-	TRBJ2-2	TGTGCCACCAAATACAGGGTGGGCACCGGGGAGCTGTTTTTT	CATKYRVGTGELFF
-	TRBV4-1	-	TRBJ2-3	TGCGCCAGCAGCCAAGATCGAGATACGCAGTATTTT	CASSQDRDTQYF
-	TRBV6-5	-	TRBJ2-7	TGTGCCAGCAGCCTCGACATCTACGAGCAGTACTTC	CASSLDIYEQYF
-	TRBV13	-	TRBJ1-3	TGTGCCAGCAGCTCCTACAGGAGCTCTGGAAACACCATATATTTT	CASSSYRSSGNTIYF
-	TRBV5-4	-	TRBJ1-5	TGTGCCAGCAGCTTGGAGCAATGCAATCAGCCCCAGCATTTT	CASSLEQCNQPQHF
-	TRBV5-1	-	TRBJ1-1	TGCGCCAGCAGCTTGGCGTCAGGGGTGAGCACTGAAGCTTTCTTT	CASSLASGVSTEAFF
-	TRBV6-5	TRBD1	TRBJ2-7	TGTGCCAGCAGCAAGGGACAGGGCTACTCCTACGAGCAGTACTTC	CASSKGQGYSYEQYF
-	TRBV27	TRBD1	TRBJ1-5	TGTGCCAGCAGTGAGGCGGGACAGGCCATGGAGCAGCCCCAGCATTTT	CASSEAGQAMEQPQHF
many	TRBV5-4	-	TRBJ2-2	TGTGCCAGCAGCTCCCCGGAGGGTCCCGGGGAGCTGTTTTTT	CASSSPEGPGELFF
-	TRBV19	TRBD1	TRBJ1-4	TGTGCCAGTAGTAATGAGGGGGCAATTAATGAAAAACTGTTTTTT	CASSNEGAINEKLFF
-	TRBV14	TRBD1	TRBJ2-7	TGTGCCAGCAGCCAGACCACAGGGGTCTGGGGGCAGTACTTC	CASSQTTGVWGQYF
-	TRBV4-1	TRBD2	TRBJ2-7	TGCGCCAGCAGCCAACGGGGAGGGGAGGCCTACGAGCAGTACTTC	CASSQRGGEAYEQYF
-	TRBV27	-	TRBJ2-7	TGTGCCAGCAAGGGGGGATTGGGCGGGGGAGCCTACTCCTACGAGCAGTACTTC	CASKGGLGGGAYSYEQYF
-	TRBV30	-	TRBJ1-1	TGTGCCTGGAGTGCCCCTCGAGCGGCCCTGAACACTGAAGCTTTCTTT	CAWSAPRAALNTEAFF
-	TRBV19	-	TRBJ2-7	TGTGCCAGTATAGACAGCGATTCCTACGAGCAGTACTTC	CASIDSDSYEQYF
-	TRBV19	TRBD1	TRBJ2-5	TGTGCCAGTAGTATCGCGGGACAGGGGGGGAGGACCCAGTACTTC	CASSIAGQGGRTQYF
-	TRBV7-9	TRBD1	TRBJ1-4	TGTGCCAGCAGCCCGGGACAGTCTAATGAAAAACTGTTTTTT	CASSPGQSNEKLFF
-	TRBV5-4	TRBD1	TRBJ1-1	TGTGCCAGCAGCCCCGCCGGACGGACAGGCGAAGCTTTCTTT	CASSPAGRTGEAFF